Sequencing of this T cell receptor (beta chain) was carried out in a study of cytomegalovirus exposure and HLA in healthy donors. Whole-study results and caveats: Per published accounts, TCR beta sequences correctly predicted the HLA-A and HLA-B alleles of most subjects. Later on, an analysis tied 15,000 or so TCR beta sequences to HLA alleles at 0.05 false discovery rate.

Primers included in the PCR were 60 Vbeta and 13 Jbeta primers. The repertoire was sequenced with immunoSEQ multiplex PCR; TCRdb's copy has only in-frame clones and lacks some. The sample consists of approximately 130,000 clones, approximately 89% of them appearing once. The length of the CDR3 is 13 residues. V shed 5 bases and J shed 4 bases, with 11 bases lying between them. The germline V gene has CDR1 SEHNR and CDR2 FQNEAQ (reference sequence). Notes on this clone: Its specificity is not known.

All the people who gave samples were healthy bone marrow donors. V usage is TRBV7-9 and J usage is TRBJ1-2, with unresolved D. This clonotype originated in a woman in her twenties or thirties in good health and CMV-seropositive. The sequencing sample was made of PBMCs. The CDR3 spells CASSLAGSYGYTF. CDR3 sequence (DNA): TGTGCCAGCAGCCTTGCCGGGTCCTATGGCTACACCTTC.